The rows below give T cell receptor beta chains drawn from one sample of a study of T cells in Graves' hyperthyroidism and ophthalmopathy. TCRdb recomputed calls from the multiplex PCR reads with MiXCR, one row per CDR3 protein. The sample shows fewer than 650,000 distinct CDR3 sequences, about 45% of them seen only once. Material for sequencing was peripheral blood or thyroid tissue (not recorded which). Receptors originate from an adult woman with Graves' disease, either hyperthyroidism or ophthalmopathy (not recorded which). The CDR3 runs from the conserved cysteine through the conserved F or W. Each record gives: V gene, D gene, clone size, J gene, CDR3 protein, CDR3 DNA. The D gene is left open where the match is weak. Clone size appears in some rows only: once, few, many, or a class for an expanded clone.

TRBV14	-	-	TRBJ1-4	CASSQDHTGNEKLFF	TGTGCCAGCAGCCAAGACCACACAGGGAATGAAAAACTGTTTTTT
TRBV5-1	-	-	TRBJ2-7	CASSLTAGAYYEQYF	TGCGCCAGCAGCTTGACGGCAGGGGCTTACTACGAGCAGTACTTC
TRBV4-1	-	many	TRBJ2-2	CASSQVGVFGTAGELFF	TGCGCCAGCAGCCAAGTGGGAGTGTTCGGAACGGCCGGGGAGCTGTTTTTT
TRBV20-1	-	-	TRBJ1-1	CSARVPGQREAFF	TGCAGTGCTAGGGTCCCGGGACAAAGGGAAGCTTTCTTT
TRBV11-2	TRBD2	-	TRBJ2-5	CASSSGLAGSWETQYF	TGTGCCAGCAGCTCGGGACTAGCGGGAAGTTGGGAGACCCAGTACTTC
TRBV20-1	-	-	TRBJ1-1	CSASTGNTEAFF	TGCAGTGCTTCCACAGGGAACACTGAAGCTTTCTTT
TRBV5-1	-	-	TRBJ2-7	CASSLTTGNEQYF	TGCGCCAGCAGCTTGACAACAGGGAACGAGCAGTACTTC
TRBV29-1	-	many	TRBJ2-5	CSVEDREFQETQYF	TGCAGCGTTGAAGATCGGGAGTTCCAAGAGACCCAGTACTTC
TRBV28	-	many	TRBJ1-5	CASSLGGQRPNF	TGTGCCAGCAGTTTAGGTGGACAGCGCCCGAATTTT
TRBV24-1	-	-	TRBJ2-5	CAKWGQETQYF	TGTGCCAAGTGGGGCCAAGAGACCCAGTACTTC
TRBV6-1	-	few	TRBJ2-7	CASSGAIGGPYEQYF	TGTGCCAGCAGTGGGGCGATTGGCGGGCCTTACGAGCAGTACTTC
TRBV18	-	few	TRBJ1-1	CASSPAENTEAFF	TGTGCCAGCTCACCGGCAGAGAACACTGAAGCTTTCTTT
TRBV5-1	-	-	TRBJ1-5	CASSLTGVDQPQHF	TGCGCCAGCAGCTTGACAGGAGTGGATCAGCCCCAGCATTTT
TRBV15	-	-	TRBJ2-6	CATSRDRHSGANVLTF	TGTGCCACCAGCAGAGATCGTCACTCTGGGGCCAACGTCCTGACTTTC
TRBV7-9	-	-	TRBJ2-7	CASSSLGGQIYEQYF	TGTGCCAGCAGCTCGCTCGGTGGCCAGATCTACGAGCAGTACTTC
TRBV20-1	TRBD1	-	TRBJ1-3	CSEDRASGNTIYF	TGCAGTGAGGACAGGGCTTCTGGAAACACCATATATTTT
TRBV7-9	-	-	TRBJ1-1	CASSLTSGNTEAFF	TGTGCCAGCAGCTTAACCTCGGGGAACACTGAAGCTTTCTTT
TRBV29-1	TRBD1	-	TRBJ2-7	CSLGQAGYEQYF	TGCAGCTTAGGACAGGCTGGGTACGAGCAGTACTTC
TRBV15	TRBD1	-	TRBJ1-1	CATSRDPRTGDRTEAFF	TGTGCCACCAGCAGAGACCCCCGAACAGGGGACAGGACTGAAGCTTTCTTT
TRBV12-3/TRBV12-4	TRBD1	-	TRBJ1-2	CASTKGQGAAGYTF	TGTGCCAGCACCAAAGGACAGGGGGCGGCAGGCTACACCTTC
TRBV29-1	-	-	TRBJ1-1	CSVAGQNWNTEAFF	TGCAGCGTCGCAGGACAGAATTGGAACACTGAAGCTTTCTTT
TRBV7-2	-	-	TRBJ1-3	CASSLRPWTARGNTIYF	TGTGCCAGCAGCTTACGGCCTTGGACAGCGAGAGGAAACACCATATATTTT
TRBV7-7	-	few	TRBJ2-5	CASSPEVGETQYF	TGTGCTAGCAGCCCGGAGGTTGGGGAGACCCAGTACTTC
TRBV2	-	-	TRBJ2-7	CASRGLGGGSHF	TGTGCCAGCAGGGGCTTGGGTGGCGGGTCCCACTTC
TRBV19	-	-	TRBJ2-2	CASSISGVPGELFF	TGTGCCAGTAGTATATCGGGTGTCCCCGGGGAGCTGTTTTTT
TRBV6-5	-	-	TRBJ2-6	CASSLPPASGANVLTF	TGTGCCAGCAGTTTACCACCTGCTTCTGGGGCCAACGTCCTGACTTTC
TRBV24-1	TRBD1	many	TRBJ1-4	CATSDPPGQGDEKLFF	TGTGCCACCAGTGACCCGCCGGGACAGGGGGACGAAAAACTGTTTTTT